Listed here are 8 T cell receptor beta chains from one sample, sequenced in a study of blood T cell repertoires in COVID-19. Profiled with immunoSEQ multiplex PCR; TCRdb holds only in-frame clones, not every one. The profile shows approximately 170,000 clones, about 80% of them singletons. Sequencing input: peripheral blood. These receptors were obtained from a human donor with acute or convalescent COVID-19. The donor label of this sample is uncertain.

The V call is TRBV28, the J call TRBJ2-1; possible D gene TRBD2, 7 bases. CDR1 MDHEN and CDR2 SYDVKM come from the germline V gene. This CDR3 is 13 amino acids long. The V gene lost 6 bases and the J gene lost 15 bases, with 21 bases spanning the gap. The CDR3 protein is CASRSGGRGNSFF. For the CDR3, the DNA is TGTGCCAGCAGATCCGGGGGGCGCGGGAATTCGTTCTTC.

This chain uses TRBV19 with TRBJ2-5; D is possibly TRBD1 (6 bases). Germline assignment: CDR1 LNHDA and CDR2 SQIVND (reference sequence). The CDR3 has 13 residues. Trimming shortened V by 5 bases and J by 4 bases, and 11 bases separated the two germline ends. CDR3 loop: CASSVTGSETQYF. Written as DNA, the CDR3 is TGTGCCAGTAGTGTCACAGGGTCAGAGACCCAGTACTTC.

The chain combines TRBV19 with TRBJ2-2, with a weak D call TRBD1 (5 bases). V was trimmed by 7 bases and J by 4 bases, leaving 13 bases between them. The CDR3 length is 14 residues. CDR1 is LNHDA, CDR2 SQIVND, per germline (reference sequence). The CDR3 is CASNRQKSTGELFF. CDR3 coding DNA: TGTGCCAGTAACAGACAGAAGAGCACCGGGGAGCTGTTTTTT.

V is TRBV5-1 and J is TRBJ1-1, with 9 bases lining up with TRBD1. This CDR3 region has 16 residues. Trimming removed 4 bases from V and 4 bases from J; junction bases left unmatched: 11. Per germline, CDR1 SGHRS and CDR2 YFSETQ. For the CDR3, the DNA is TGCGCCAGCAGCCGAGGGCGGACAGGGGTGTCCACTGAAGCTTTCTTT. It translates to CASSRGRTGVSTEAFF.

The sample holds one count of this clone. This sequence joins TRBV6-5 and TRBJ2-2; 8 bases line up with TRBD1. The CDR3 runs 15 residues. Trimming removed 8 bases from V and 4 bases from J; junction bases left unmatched: 9. Germline lookup yields CDR1 MNHEY and CDR2 SVGAGI. CDR3 coding DNA: TGTGCCAGCCGGAATATTCAGGGGGCCACCGGGGAGCTGTTTTTT. This encodes CASRNIQGATGELFF.

This chain connects TRBV14 to TRBJ2-1; 13 bases match TRBD2. The CDR3 runs to 17 residues. The germline gives CDR1 SGHDN, CDR2 FVKESK. With 4 bases clipped from V and 6 bases from J, the junction kept 9 bases outside the gene matches. CDR3 nucleotides: TGTGCCAGCAGCCCCCGACTAGCGGGGGGCTGGTTCAATGAGCAGTTCTTC. This codes for CASSPRLAGGWFNEQFF. Complete variable domain (other parts from reference TRBV14 and TRBJ2-1): EAGVTQFPSHSVIEKGQTVTLRCDPISGHDNLYWYRRVMGKEIKFLLHFVKESKQDESGMPNNRFLAERTGGTYSTLKVQPAELEDSGVYFCASSPRLAGGWFNEQFFGPGTRLTVL.

CDR3 bases: TGTGCCAGCAGCCCTATTTATCGGGGGGCAACGGGATTGGGTCAGCCCCAGCATTTT. This sequence encodes CASSPIYRGATGLGQPQHF. V usage is TRBV6-2 or TRBV6-3 and J usage is TRBJ1-5; weak D call: TRBD1 (6 bases). The CDR3 is 19 amino acids. With 6 bases removed from V and 6 bases from J, the gap between germline ends came to 30 bases. Germline values: CDR1 MNHEY, CDR2 SVGEGT.

The rearrangement uses TRBV6-6 and TRBJ1-5; TRBD1 matches at 9 bases. CDR1 is MNHNY, CDR2 SVGAGI, per germline (reference sequence). J lost 2 bases, V lost 6 bases, and 5 bases had no gene match. This CDR3 is 15 amino acids long. The CDR3 nucleotides read TGTGCCAGCAGGGGGGGACAGGGCGGCAATCAGCCCCAGCATTTT. It codes for CASRGGQGGNQPQHF.